This T cell receptor beta chain was captured by sequencing in a study of T-cell reconstitution after alpha-beta-depleted transplantation in children (dated by TCRdb to 2016 to 2017). Looking at the study overall: Using TCR repertoire profiling, the study followed T-cell immune reconstitution in a quantitative way in children after TCRalphabeta/CD19-depleted allogeneic hematopoietic cell transplantation.

Library creation used PCR. The reads were generated on an Illumina HiSeq 2500. To normalize quantification of the TCRbeta repertoire, the TCR libraries were built with molecular barcoding that relied on unique molecular identifiers. The public reads were reprocessed in TCRdb via fastp at Q25 and MiXCR, keeping in-frame beta chains. Each entry merges the rows of one CDR3 protein and shows their most common DNA and genes. The sample profile shows approximately 230,000 distinct CDR3 sequences; 20% to 30% of them were found once. The leading ten clones occupy about 2.5% of the sample. In the paper's terms, the treatment or condition label means: allogeneic hematopoietic cell transplantation with graft depleted of TCRalphabeta T cells and CD19 B cells. The transplant recipients were children given TCRalphabeta/CD19-depleted allogeneic hematopoietic cell grafts. A remark on this clonotype: It has no known antigen specificity. No base quality values were provided; no much bigger clone lies one nucleotide off.

Beyond this particular receptor, the publication reports: The apparently early alphabetaT-cell count recovery about two months after transplant was reportedly dependent on only several hundred rapidly expanded clones derived from non-depleted graft cells. In some patients, high TCRbeta diversity at day 60 was attributed to recipient T cells and intrathymic progenitors that had survived conditioning. The frequencies of hyperexpanded clones fell over the following months, and after one year, T-cell counts and TCRbeta diversity were mostly attributed to newly produced T cells.

Germline trimming amounts to 6 bases on V and 4 bases on J, with 6 as the count of junction bases outside the gene matches. CDR1 SQVTM and CDR2 ANQGSEA were looked up in the germline V gene. Taken from cysteine to phenylalanine, the CDR3 has 12 residues. Solely the CDR3 DNA is kept, with 36 bases framed from the first base. This receptor was identified in a girl aged 2 to 10 with Fanconi anemia, due to receive a stem cell transplant. Recombination joined TRBV29-1 with TRBJ2-7; a stretch of 7 junction bases matches TRBD1. This specimen consisted of PBMCs, obtained before TCRalphabeta/CD19-depleted stem cell transplant. The CDR3 protein sequence reads: CSVPGQSYEQYF. The base sequence is TGCAGCGTCCCGGGACAGAGTTACGAGCAGTACTTC.